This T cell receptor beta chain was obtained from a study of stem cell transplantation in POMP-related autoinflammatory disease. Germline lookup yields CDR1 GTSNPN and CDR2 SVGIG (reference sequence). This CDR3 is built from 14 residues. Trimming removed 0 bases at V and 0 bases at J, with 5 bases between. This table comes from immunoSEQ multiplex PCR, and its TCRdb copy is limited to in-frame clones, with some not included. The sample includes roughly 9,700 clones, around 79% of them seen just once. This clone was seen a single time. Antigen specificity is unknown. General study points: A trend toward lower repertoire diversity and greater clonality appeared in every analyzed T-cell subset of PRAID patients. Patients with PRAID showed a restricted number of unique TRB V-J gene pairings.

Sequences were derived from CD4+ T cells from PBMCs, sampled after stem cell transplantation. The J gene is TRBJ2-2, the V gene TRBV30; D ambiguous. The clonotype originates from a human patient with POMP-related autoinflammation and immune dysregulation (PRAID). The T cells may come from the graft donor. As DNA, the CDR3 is TGTGCCTGGAGTGTACGCCCGAACACCGGGGAGCTGTTTTTT. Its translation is CAWSVRPNTGELFF.